This is a list of T cell receptor beta chains from one sample in a study of identical twins. Each CDR3 protein is one row after TCRdb ran MiXCR on the 5' RACE reads. The sample shows about 730,000 distinct CDR3 sequences, around 21% of them seen only once. These same data were also listed under a study on T cells expressing NK-cell markers.

The material sequenced was PBMCs. The receptor set was obtained from a woman under 30 in good health. Both conserved end residues are part of each CDR3. Only some rows state a clone size, as once, few, many or a class for expanded clones.

abundance	v_gene	j_gene	CDR3aa
.	TRBV6-5	TRBJ1-2	CATVRVDTF
few	TRBV9	TRBJ2-1	CASSVVSGGLYNEQFF
.	TRBV20-1	TRBJ2-7	CSARGYFYEQYF
.	TRBV7-2	TRBJ2-1	CASSLMVGSSYNEQFF
.	TRBV20-1	TRBJ2-3	CSARAESTDTQYF
few	TRBV20-1	TRBJ2-3	CSAQGGSGDTQYF
once	TRBV7-9	TRBJ1-4	CASSLATPNEKLFF
.	TRBV24-1	TRBJ2-7	CATSEKGLAGIGYEQYF
few	TRBV20-1	TRBJ1-2	CSALEEGYTF
few	TRBV19	TRBJ2-7	CASSPDHRGEQYF
.	TRBV18	TRBJ2-3	CASSFNRGKDTQYF
many	TRBV12-3/TRBV12-4	TRBJ1-1	CASSWVAGLNTEAFF
.	TRBV9	TRBJ1-1	CASSVVWVAEAFF
many	TRBV12-3/TRBV12-4	TRBJ1-2	CASGRRGFGYGYTF
.	TRBV11-2	TRBJ2-5	CASSQHSQETQYF
.	TRBV7-6	TRBJ2-5	CASSSFTATYAETQYF
many	TRBV12-3/TRBV12-4	TRBJ2-7	CASSFRGRSYEQYF
.	TRBV12-3/TRBV12-4	TRBJ2-7	CASSLLTIFNEQYF
few	TRBV11-2	TRBJ2-6	CASSLWLSVGTGSSGANVLTF
many	TRBV29-1	TRBJ2-4	CSVDRAPRLLAKNIQYF
few	TRBV4-3	TRBJ2-3	CASSQDRRDTQYF
few	TRBV5-1	TRBJ2-3	CASSLKLAGGADTQYF
.	TRBV20-1	TRBJ2-7	CSATDREYEQYF
few	TRBV20-1	TRBJ2-5	CSAVRALGETQYF
few	TRBV9	TRBJ2-7	CASSVGEAVVYEQYF
.	TRBV6-1	TRBJ1-1	CASSIQANTEAFF
few	TRBV12-3/TRBV12-4	TRBJ2-5	CASSWAGVGETQYF
few	TRBV6-2/TRBV6-3	TRBJ2-1	CAKFRTANNEQFF
few	TRBV20-1	TRBJ2-7	CSAREGGGSSNEQYF
few	TRBV27	TRBJ2-1	CASQRTSGGTVYNEQFF
few	TRBV9	TRBJ2-5	CASSVPEAGVSETQYF
few	TRBV6-4	TRBJ2-1	CASGTSGVPINEQFF
.	TRBV3-1	TRBJ2-7	CASSHGLGYEQYF
many	TRBV12-3/TRBV12-4	TRBJ2-5	CASSSRVWETQYF
many	TRBV6-5	TRBJ1-6	CASSYINSPLHF
many	TRBV20-1	TRBJ1-5	CSARGDNQPQHF
few	TRBV12-3/TRBV12-4	TRBJ2-7	CASSLAPGESSYEQYF
few	TRBV5-1	TRBJ2-2	CASRVEGYTGELFF
.	TRBV7-9	TRBJ1-5	CASSLTGGWPQHF
few	TRBV20-1	TRBJ1-3	CSARDYGSRNTIYF
.	TRBV12-3/TRBV12-4	TRBJ2-7	CASQRGGLSYEQYF
many	TRBV5-1	TRBJ1-1	CASSLEGRNTEAFF
.	TRBV7-9	TRBJ2-1	CASSLNGGPSGEQFF
many	TRBV5-6	TRBJ2-7	CASSLGTSILNEQYF
.	TRBV5-1	TRBJ2-1	CASSSQTGLAAYNEQFF
.	TRBV6-1	TRBJ1-2	CASSRTGEYGYTF